The sequence of this TCR beta chain was determined in a study of blood T cell repertoires in COVID-19 (dated by TCRdb to about 2020). Background on the whole study: Collaborator samples came from the United States, Italy and Spain and covered acute and convalescent phases of COVID-19. The material from the prospective study consisted of cDNA or gDNA derived from T cells, B-cell-depleted T cells, or PBMCs. The dataset comprised deeply sampled blood TCRbeta repertoires from subjects exposed to, actively infected with, or recovered from COVID-19. The repertoires were made available in a free public database intended to serve as a resource for research on the immune response to SARS-CoV-2. The samples were drawn from the first 160 participants of the ongoing ImmuneRACE study and from about 1,200 subjects provided by 6 global collaborators. Sample metadata almost always included a de-identified subject ID, COVID-19 status, age in years and sex. Where available, HLA class I and class II types were obtained from metadata supplied by the sample provider rather than from assay-based typing.

Concerning this clone itself: Its binding antigen is unknown. Base qualities were left out, and no much larger clone turns up one base away.

Relative to germline, V is 7 bases shorter and J is 3 bases shorter, with 13 bases between their ends. From a lookup of the germline V gene, CDR1 and CDR2 are MNHEY and SVGAGI. The CDR3 has 14 amino acids, counting the end cysteine and phenylalanine. Here the CDR3 DNA is all that survives: 42 bases in frame from base 1. The collaborating institutions used their own protocols to collect whole blood in K2EDTA tubes. Collaborator samples were shipped for TCRbeta analysis as frozen whole blood, isolated PBMCs, or DNA extracted from either sample type. Beyond this particular receptor, the publication reports: Clinical and demographic metadata were provided uncurated, with the amount varying by source and participant.

TCRbeta CDR3 regions were amplified from genomic DNA using the immunoSEQ Assay, a bias-controlled multiplex PCR. The published analysis was carried out like this. Within the assay, amplification of reference gene primers was used to estimate how many nucleated cells each sample contained. To quantify the absolute abundance of each unique TCRbeta CDR3 rearrangement, sequence reads were collapsed and filtered. For each sample, productive Simpson clonality was calculated as the square root of Simpson's diversity index across productive rearrangements. TCRdb holds this immuneACCESS table with in-frame rearrangements only. Some clones are missing; in checked studies, unresolved V genes explain under half, and the rest has no known cause. V and J calls and clone size are copied from that table; D and trimming were computed from the DNA. Counted in this sample were around 50,000 clones; 70% to 90% of them appeared once. The ten largest clones represent about 1.4% of the sample.

The clonotype comes from a man between 60 and 75 years old with acute or convalescent COVID-19. Recombination connected TRBV6-5 to TRBJ2-1; TRBD2 is perhaps the D gene, given 6 matching bases. The sequenced sample consisted of peripheral blood. The nucleotides read TGTGCCAGCACCCTAGGCGGGAACTACAATGAGCAGTTCTTC. It specifies CASTLGGNYNEQFF.